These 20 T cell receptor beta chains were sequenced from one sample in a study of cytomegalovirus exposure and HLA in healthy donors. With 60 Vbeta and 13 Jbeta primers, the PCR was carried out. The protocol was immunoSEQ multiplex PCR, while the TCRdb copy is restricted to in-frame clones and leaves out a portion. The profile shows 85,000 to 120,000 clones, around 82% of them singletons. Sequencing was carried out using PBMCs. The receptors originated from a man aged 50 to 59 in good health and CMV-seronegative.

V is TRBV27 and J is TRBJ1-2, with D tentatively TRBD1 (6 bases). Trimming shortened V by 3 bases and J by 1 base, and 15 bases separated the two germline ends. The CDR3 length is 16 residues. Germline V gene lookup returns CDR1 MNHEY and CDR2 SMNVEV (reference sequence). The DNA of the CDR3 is TGTGCCAGCAGTTTCCCGTCCCAGGGACATAACTATGGCTACACCTTC. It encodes CASSFPSQGHNYGYTF.

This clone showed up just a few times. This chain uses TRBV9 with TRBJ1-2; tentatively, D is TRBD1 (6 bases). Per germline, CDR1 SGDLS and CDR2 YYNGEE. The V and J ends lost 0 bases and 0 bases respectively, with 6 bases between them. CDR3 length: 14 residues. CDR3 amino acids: CASSVGDTNYGYTF. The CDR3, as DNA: TGTGCCAGCAGCGTAGGGGACACTAACTATGGCTACACCTTC.

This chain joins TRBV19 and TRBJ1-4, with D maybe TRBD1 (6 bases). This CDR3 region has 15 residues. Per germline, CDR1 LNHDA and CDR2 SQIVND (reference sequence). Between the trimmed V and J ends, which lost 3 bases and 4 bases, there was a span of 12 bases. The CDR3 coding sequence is TGTGCCAGTAGTATCAAGACAGGAGTTAATGAAAAACTGTTTTTT. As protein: CASSIKTGVNEKLFF.

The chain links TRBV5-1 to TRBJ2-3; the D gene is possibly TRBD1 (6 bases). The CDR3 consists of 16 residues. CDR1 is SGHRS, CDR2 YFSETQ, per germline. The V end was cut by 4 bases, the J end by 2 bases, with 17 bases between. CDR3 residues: CASSDRDTTFTDTQYF. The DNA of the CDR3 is TGCGCCAGCAGCGACCGGGACACCACTTTCACAGATACGCAGTATTTT. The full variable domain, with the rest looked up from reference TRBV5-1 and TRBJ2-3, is KAGVTQTPRYLIKTRGQQVTLSCSPISGHRSVSWYQQTPGQGLQFLFEYFSETQRNKGNFPGRFSGRQFSNSRSEMNVSTLELGDSALYLCASSDRDTTFTDTQYFGPGTRLTVL.

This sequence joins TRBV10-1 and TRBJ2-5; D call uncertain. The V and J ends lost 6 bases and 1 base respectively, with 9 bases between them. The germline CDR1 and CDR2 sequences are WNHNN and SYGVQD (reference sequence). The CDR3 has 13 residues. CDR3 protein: CASSRGRQETQYF. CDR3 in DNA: TGCGCCAGCAGCCGAGGCCGCCAAGAGACCCAGTACTTC.

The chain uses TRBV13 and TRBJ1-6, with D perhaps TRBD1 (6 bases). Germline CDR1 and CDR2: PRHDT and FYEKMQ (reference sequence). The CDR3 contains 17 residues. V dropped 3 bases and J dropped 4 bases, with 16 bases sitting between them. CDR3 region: CASSFEQGLTYNSPLHF. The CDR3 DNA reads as TGTGCCAGCAGCTTTGAACAGGGTCTAACTTATAATTCACCCCTCCACTTT.

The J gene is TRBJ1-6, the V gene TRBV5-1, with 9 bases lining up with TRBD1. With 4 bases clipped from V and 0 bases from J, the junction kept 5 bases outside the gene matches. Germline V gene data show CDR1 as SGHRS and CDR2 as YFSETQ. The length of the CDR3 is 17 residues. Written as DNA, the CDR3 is TGCGCCAGCAGCGACCAACAGGGGGCCTCCTATAATTCACCCCTCCACTTT. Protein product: CASSDQQGASYNSPLHF.

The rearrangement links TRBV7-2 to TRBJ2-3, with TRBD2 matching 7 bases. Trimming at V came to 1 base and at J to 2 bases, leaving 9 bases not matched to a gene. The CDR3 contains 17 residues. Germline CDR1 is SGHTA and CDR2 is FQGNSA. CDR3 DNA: TGTGCCAGCAGCTTAGAAACCCGGGGACTACCCACAGATACGCAGTATTTT. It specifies CASSLETRGLPTDTQYF. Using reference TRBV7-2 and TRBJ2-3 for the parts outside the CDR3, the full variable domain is GAGVSQSPSNKVTEKGKDVELRCDPISGHTALYWYRQSLGQGLEFLIYFQGNSAPDKSGLPSDRFSAERTGGSVSTLTIQRTQQEDSAVYLCASSLETRGLPTDTQYFGPGTRLTVL.

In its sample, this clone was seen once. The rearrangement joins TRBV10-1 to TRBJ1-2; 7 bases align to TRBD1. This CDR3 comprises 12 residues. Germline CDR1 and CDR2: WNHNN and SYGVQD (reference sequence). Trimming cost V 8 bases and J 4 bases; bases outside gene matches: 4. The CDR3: CASSGDSYGYTF. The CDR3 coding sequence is TGCGCCAGCTCCGGGGACAGCTATGGCTACACCTTC.

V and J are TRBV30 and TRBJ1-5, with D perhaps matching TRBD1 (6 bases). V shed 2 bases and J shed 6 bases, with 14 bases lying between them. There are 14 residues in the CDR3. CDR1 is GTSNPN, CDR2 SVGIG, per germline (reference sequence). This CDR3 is CAWSPRTVSQPQHF. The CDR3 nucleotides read TGTGCCTGGAGTCCCCGGACAGTTTCTCAGCCCCAGCATTTT.

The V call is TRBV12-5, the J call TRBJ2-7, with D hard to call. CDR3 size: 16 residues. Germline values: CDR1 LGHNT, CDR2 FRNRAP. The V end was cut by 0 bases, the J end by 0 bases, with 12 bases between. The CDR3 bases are TGTGCTAGTGGTTTGGTATCGCCGGTTACCTCCTACGAGCAGTACTTC. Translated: CASGLVSPVTSYEQYF.

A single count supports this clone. CDR3 sequence (DNA): TGTGCCAGCAGACCACCCACAGGGCTTTATCAGGACTATGGCTACACCTTC. Protein product: CASRPPTGLYQDYGYTF. This chain connects TRBV28 to TRBJ1-2; the D gene is possibly TRBD1 (6 bases). CDR1 is MDHEN and CDR2 is SYDVKM in the germline V gene. The CDR3 is made up of 17 amino acids. V dropped 6 bases and J dropped 3 bases, with 23 bases sitting between them.

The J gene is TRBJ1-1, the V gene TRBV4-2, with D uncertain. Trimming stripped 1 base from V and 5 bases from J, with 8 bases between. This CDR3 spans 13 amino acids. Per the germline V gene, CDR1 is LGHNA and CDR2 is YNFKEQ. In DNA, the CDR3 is TGTGCCAGCAGCCAAGGTCGGGGAACTGAAGCTTTCTTT. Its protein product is CASSQGRGTEAFF.

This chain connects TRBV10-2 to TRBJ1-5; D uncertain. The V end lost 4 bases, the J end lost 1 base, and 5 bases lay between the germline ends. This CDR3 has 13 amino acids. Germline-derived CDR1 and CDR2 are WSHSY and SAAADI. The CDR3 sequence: CASSAESNQPQHF. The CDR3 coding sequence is TGCGCCAGCAGTGCGGAGAGCAATCAGCCCCAGCATTTT.

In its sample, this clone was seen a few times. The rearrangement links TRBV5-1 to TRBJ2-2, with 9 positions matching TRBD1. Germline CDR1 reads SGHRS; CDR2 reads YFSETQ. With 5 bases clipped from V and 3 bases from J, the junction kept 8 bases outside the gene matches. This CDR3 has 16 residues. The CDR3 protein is CASRLPGQGDTGELFF. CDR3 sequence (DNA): TGCGCCAGCAGACTGCCGGGACAGGGTGACACCGGGGAGCTGTTTTTT.

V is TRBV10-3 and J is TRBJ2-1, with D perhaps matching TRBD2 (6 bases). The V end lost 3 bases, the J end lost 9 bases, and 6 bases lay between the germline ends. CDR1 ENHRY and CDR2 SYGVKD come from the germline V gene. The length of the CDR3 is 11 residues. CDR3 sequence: CAISDGGEQFF. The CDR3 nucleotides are TGTGCCATCAGTGACGGGGGTGAGCAGTTCTTC.

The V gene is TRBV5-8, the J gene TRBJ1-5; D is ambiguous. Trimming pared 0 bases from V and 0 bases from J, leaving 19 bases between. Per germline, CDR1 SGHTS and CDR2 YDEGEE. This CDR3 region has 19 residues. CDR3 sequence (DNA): TGTGCCAGCAGCTTGGCCCGAGGGTCAGGAAGCTATAGCAATCAGCCCCAGCATTTT. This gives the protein CASSLARGSGSYSNQPQHF.

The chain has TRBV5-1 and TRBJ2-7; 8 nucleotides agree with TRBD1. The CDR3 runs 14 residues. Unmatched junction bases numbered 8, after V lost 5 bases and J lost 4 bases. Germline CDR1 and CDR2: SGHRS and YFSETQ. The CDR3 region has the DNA TGCGCCAGCAGTAGAACAGGGGGTTCGTACGAGCAGTACTTC. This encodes CASSRTGGSYEQYF.

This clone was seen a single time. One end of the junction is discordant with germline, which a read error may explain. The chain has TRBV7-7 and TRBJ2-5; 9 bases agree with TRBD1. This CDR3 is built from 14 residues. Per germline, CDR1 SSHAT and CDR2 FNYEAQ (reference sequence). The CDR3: CASSSDRGPETQYF. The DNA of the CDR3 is TGTGCTAGCAGCTCGGACAGGGGCCCAGAGACCCAGTACTTC.

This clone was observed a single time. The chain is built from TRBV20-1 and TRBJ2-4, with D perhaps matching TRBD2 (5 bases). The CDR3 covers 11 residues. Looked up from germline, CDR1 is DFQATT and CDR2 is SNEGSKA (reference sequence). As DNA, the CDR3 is TGCAGCGGTAGCGAAAAAAACATTCAGTACTTC. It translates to CSGSEKNIQYF.